The following is a T cell receptor beta chain sequence with its context. These data belong to a study of blood T cells in healthy people across ages. V lost 7 bases and J 0 bases, leaving 18 bases between the germline ends. The length of the CDR3 is 17 residues. Germline CDR1 MDHEN, CDR2 SYDVKM. Combining a sample-barcoded 5' primer with a J-beta primer mix, a second PCR ran for roughly 7 to 11 cycles. Carrying 12 random nucleotides, a template-switch adaptor labeled each individual cDNA molecule. TCRdb re-called the 5' RACE reads through MiXCR, storing one row per CDR3 protein. The data hold fewer than 950,000 distinct CDR3 sequences, with about 36% observed a single time.

The chain recombines TRBV28 with TRBJ2-2, with a possible D match to TRBD1 (5 bases). This sequence originates from a man aged 18 to 35 in good health. Sequenced: blood. CDR3 amino acids: CASTDRTWATNTGELFF. The DNA of the CDR3 is TGTGCCAGCACCGACCGGACATGGGCCACGAACACCGGGGAGCTGTTTTTT.